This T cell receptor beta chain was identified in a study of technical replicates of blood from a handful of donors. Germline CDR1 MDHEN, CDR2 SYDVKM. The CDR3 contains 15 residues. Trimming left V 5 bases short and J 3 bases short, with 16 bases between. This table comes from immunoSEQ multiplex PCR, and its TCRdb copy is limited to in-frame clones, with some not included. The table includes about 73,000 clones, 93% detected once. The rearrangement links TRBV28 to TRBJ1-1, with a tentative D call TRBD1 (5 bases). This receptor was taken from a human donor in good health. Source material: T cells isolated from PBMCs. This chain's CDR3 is CASSTWEGVHTEAFF. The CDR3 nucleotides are TGTGCCAGCAGTACCTGGGAAGGGGTGCACACTGAAGCTTTCTTT. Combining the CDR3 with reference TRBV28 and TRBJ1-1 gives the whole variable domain DVKVTQSSRYLVKRTGEKVFLECVQDMDHENMFWYRQDPGLGLRLIYFSYDVKMKEKGDIPEGYSVSREKKERFSLILESASTNQTSMYLCASSTWEGVHTEAFFGQGTRLTVV.